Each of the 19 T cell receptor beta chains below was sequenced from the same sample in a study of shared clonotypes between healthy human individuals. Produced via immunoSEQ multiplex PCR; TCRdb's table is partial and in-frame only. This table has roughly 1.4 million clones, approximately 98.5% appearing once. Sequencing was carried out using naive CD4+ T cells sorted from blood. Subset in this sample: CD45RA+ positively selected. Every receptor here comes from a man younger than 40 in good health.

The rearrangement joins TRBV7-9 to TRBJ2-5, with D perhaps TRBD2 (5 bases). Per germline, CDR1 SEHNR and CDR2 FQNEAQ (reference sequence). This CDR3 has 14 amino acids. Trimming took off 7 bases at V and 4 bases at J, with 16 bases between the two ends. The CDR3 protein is CASTLRELGETQYF. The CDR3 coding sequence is TGTGCCAGCACGCTACGGGAATTGGGAGAGACCCAGTACTTC.

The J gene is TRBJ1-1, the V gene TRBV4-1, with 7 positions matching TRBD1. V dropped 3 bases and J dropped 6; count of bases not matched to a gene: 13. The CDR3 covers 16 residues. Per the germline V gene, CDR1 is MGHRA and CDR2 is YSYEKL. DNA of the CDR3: TGCGCCAGCAGCCAGGGGGACAGTATTAAGCGGGCTGAAGCTTTCTTT. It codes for CASSQGDSIKRAEAFF.

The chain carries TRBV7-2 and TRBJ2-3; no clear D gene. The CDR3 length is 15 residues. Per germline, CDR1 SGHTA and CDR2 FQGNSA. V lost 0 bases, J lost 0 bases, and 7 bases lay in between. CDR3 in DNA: TGTGCCAGCAGCTTAGCGGGCAGTAGCACAGATACGCAGTATTTT. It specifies CASSLAGSSTDTQYF.

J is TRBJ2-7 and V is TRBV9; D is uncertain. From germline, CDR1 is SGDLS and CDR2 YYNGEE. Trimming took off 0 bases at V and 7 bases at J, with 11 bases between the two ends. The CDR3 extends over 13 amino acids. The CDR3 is CASSVAGQREQYF. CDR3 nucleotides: TGTGCCAGCAGCGTAGCGGGCCAAAGGGAGCAGTACTTC.

This chain's CDR3 is CASSGTGSSYEQYF. CDR3 coding DNA: TGTGCCAGCAGTGGGACAGGGAGCTCCTACGAGCAGTACTTC. V is TRBV2 and J is TRBJ2-7, with 8 bases that match TRBD1. The CDR3 contains 14 residues. Unmatched junction bases numbered 2, after V lost 4 bases and J lost 0 bases. Germline V gene data show CDR1 as SNHLY and CDR2 as FYNNEI.

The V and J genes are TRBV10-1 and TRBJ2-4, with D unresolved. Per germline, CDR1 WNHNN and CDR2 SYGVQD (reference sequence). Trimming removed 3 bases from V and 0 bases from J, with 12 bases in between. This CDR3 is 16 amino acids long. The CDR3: CASSESSAQAKNIQYF. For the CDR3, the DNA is TGCGCCAGCAGTGAATCGTCAGCACAAGCCAAAAACATTCAGTACTTC.

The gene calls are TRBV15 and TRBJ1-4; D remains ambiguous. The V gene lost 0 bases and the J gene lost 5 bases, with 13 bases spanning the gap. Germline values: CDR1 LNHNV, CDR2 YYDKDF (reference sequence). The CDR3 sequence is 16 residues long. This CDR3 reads CATSRDRPAGNEKLFF. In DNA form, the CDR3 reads TGTGCCACCAGCAGAGATCGGCCGGCCGGGAATGAAAAACTGTTTTTT.

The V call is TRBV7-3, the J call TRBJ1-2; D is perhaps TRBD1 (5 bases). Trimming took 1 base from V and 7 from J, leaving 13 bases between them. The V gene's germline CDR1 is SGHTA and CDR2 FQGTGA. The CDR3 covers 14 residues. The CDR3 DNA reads TGTGCCAGCAGCTTAAATTCAGGGATCGGTGGCTACACCTTC. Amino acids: CASSLNSGIGGYTF.

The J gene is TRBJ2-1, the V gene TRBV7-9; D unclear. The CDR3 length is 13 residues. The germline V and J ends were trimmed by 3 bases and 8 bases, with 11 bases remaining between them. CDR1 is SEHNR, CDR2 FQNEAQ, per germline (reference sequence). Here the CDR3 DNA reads TGTGCCAGCAGCTTGGCCAACAAAGATGAGCAGTTCTTC. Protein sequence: CASSLANKDEQFF.

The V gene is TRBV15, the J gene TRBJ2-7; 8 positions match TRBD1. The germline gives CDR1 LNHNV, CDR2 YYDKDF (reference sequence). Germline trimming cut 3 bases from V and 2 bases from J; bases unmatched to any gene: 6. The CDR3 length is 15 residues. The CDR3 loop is CATSRTGTGPYEQYF. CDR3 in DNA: TGTGCCACCAGCAGGACCGGGACAGGTCCCTACGAGCAGTACTTC.

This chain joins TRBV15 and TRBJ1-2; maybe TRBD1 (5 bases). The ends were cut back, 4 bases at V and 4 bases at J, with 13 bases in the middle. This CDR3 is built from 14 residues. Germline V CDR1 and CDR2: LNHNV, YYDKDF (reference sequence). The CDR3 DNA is TGTGCCACCAGCACCGGGGGGATAATCTATGGCTACACCTTC. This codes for CATSTGGIIYGYTF.

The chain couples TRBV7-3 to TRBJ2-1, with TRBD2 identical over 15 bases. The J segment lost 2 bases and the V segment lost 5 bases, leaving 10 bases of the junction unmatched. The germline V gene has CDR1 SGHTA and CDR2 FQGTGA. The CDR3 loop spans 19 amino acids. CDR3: CASSRRTSGRGSPYNEQFF. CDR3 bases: TGTGCCAGCAGCCGAAGGACTAGCGGGAGGGGATCCCCCTACAATGAGCAGTTCTTC. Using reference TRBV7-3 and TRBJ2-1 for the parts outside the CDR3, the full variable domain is GAGVSQTPSNKVTEKGKYVELRCDPISGHTALYWYRQSLGQGPEFLIYFQGTGAADDSGLPNDRFFAVRPEGSVSTLKIQRTERGDSAVYLCASSRRTSGRGSPYNEQFFGPGTRLTVL.

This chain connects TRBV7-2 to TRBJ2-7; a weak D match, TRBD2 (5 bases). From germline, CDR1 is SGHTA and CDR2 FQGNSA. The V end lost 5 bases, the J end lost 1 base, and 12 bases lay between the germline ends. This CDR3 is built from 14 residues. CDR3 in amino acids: CASSPRGKSYEQYF. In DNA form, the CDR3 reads TGTGCCAGCAGCCCCCGGGGTAAGTCCTACGAGCAGTACTTC.

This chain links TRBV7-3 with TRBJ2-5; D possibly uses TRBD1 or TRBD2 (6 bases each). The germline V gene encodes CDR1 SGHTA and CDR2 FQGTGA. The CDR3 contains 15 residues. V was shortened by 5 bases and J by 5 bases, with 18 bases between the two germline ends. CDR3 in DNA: TGTGCCAGCAGCCCCTCGGGTAGAGGGGGGGAGACCCAGTACTTC. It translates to CASSPSGRGGETQYF.

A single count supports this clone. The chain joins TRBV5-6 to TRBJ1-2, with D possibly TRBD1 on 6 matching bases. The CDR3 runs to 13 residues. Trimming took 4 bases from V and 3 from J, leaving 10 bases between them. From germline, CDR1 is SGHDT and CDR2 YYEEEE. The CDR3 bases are TGTGCCAGCAGCCCGGCAGGGGACTATGGCTACACCTTC. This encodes CASSPAGDYGYTF.

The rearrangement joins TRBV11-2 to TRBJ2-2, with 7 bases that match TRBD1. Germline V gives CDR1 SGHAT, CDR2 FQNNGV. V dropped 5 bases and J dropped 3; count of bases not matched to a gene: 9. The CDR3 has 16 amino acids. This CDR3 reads CASSTHRGRDTGELFF. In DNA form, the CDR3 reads TGTGCCAGCAGCACCCATAGGGGGCGGGACACCGGGGAGCTGTTTTTT.

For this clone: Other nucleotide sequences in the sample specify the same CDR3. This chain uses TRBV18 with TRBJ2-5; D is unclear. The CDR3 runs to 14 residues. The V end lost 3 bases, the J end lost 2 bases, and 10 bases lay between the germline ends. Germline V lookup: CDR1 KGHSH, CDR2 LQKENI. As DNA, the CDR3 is TGTGCCAGCTCACCCCTGAGTGGGCAAGAGACCCAGTACTTC. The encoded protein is CASSPLSGQETQYF.

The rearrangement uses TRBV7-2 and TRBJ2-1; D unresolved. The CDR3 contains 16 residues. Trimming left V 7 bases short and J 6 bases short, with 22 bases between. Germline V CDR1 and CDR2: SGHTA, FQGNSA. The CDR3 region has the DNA TGTGCCAGCACCGAGGCAACCATACGGACGTTCAATGAGCAGTTCTTC. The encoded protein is CASTEATIRTFNEQFF.

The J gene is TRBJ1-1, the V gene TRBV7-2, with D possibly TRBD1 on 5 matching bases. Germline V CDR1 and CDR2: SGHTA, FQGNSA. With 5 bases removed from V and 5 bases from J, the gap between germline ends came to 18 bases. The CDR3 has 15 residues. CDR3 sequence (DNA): TGTGCCAGCAGCACGTACCGTGGGGCTGGGACTGAAGCTTTCTTT. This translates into CASSTYRGAGTEAFF.